This TCR beta chain appears in the sequencing data of a study of CD8+ T cells in alopecia areata. About the research overall: Patients in the treated group were given tofacitinib by mouth, 5 to 10 mg twice a day. The study, taken as a whole, reports: Baseline CD8+ expansion's link to response remains uncertain, as there was one nonresponder. Affected lesional scalp, above all in alopecia totalis/universalis, was more clonal than normal scalp. There were also resident alphabeta T cells of normal skin sequenced in scalp samples.

This clone has just a few counts. Its antigen is currently unknown. This CDR3 contains 16 residues. With V trimmed by 0 bases and J by 6 bases, 10 bases remained unmatched. CDR1 GTSNPN and CDR2 SVGIG come from the germline V gene (reference sequence). Stated treatment: oral pan-JAK inhibitor, 5-10 mg twice daily. In each case, RNA was isolated and then reverse transcribed into cDNA as the sequencing template. Libraries were prepared by immunoSEQ multiplex PCR; TCRdb keeps only in-frame clonotypes and omits some of them. The sample includes about 200,000 clones, 30% to 40% of them seen just once. The material sequenced was CD4+ T cells sorted from blood, taken at week 34, from a patient treated with tofacitinib. V and J are TRBV30 and TRBJ1-1; TRBD1 matches at 10 bases. This sequence was found in a human donor with alopecia areata. The CDR3 region is CAWSVRGDRGLAEAFF. In DNA, the CDR3 is TGTGCCTGGAGTGTACGGGGGGACAGGGGCCTGGCTGAAGCTTTCTTT. Full variable domain (missing parts from reference TRBV30 and TRBJ1-1): SQTIHQWPATLVQPVGSPLSLECTVEGTSNPNLYWYRQAAGRGLQLLFYSVGIGQISSEVPQNLSASRPQDRQFILSSKKLLLSDSGFYLCAWSVRGDRGLAEAFFGQGTRLTVV.